This T cell receptor (beta chain) stems from a study of blood T cell repertoires in COVID-19. Methods used by the authors: By means of reference gene primer amplification, nucleated cell counts were estimated. Profiled with immunoSEQ multiplex PCR; TCRdb holds only in-frame clones, not every one. V and J calls and clone size follow that table, whereas D and trimming were derived from the DNA. The sample holds hundreds of thousands of clones; about 87% are singletons and the top ten take 1% to 1.5%. The germline V gene encodes CDR1 LGHNA and CDR2 YNFKEQ. There are 17 residues in the CDR3. The V and J ends lost 0 bases and 2 bases, in that order; junction bases with no gene match: 6.

The origin of this receptor is a man between 65 and 85 years old with acute or convalescent COVID-19. The rearrangement joins TRBV4-2 to TRBJ1-3, with 8 bases matching TRBD1. Input material: peripheral blood. Here the CDR3 reads CASSQDYLQGAGNTIYF. CDR3 sequence (DNA): TGTGCCAGCAGCCAAGATTATCTACAGGGGGCTGGAAACACCATATATTTT.